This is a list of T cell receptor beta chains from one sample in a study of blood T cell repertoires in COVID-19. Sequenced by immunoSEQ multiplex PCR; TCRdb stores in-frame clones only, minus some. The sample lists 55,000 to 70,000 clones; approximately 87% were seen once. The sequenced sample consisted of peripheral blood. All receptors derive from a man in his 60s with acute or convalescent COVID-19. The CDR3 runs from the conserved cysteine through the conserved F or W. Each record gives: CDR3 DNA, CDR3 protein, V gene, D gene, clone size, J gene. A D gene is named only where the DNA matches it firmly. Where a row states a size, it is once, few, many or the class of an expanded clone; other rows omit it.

TGTGCCAGCAGCTTAGATCAGGGGGTAGATACGCAGTATTTT	CASSLDQGVDTQYF	TRBV11-1	TRBD1	once	TRBJ2-3
TGCAGCGTTGATCGCGGGACGAACACTGAAGCTTTCTTT	CSVDRGTNTEAFF	TRBV29-1	NA	NA	TRBJ1-1
TGTGCCAGCAGCCAACAGGGTGGTAACTATGGCTACACCTTC	CASSQQGGNYGYTF	TRBV7-8	NA	NA	TRBJ1-2
TGTGCCAGCAGCTCATCGACAGGGGGACTGAACACTGAAGCTTTCTTT	CASSSSTGGLNTEAFF	TRBV7-9	TRBD1	few	TRBJ1-1
TGCGCCAGCAGCCACACTCCAGGGGAACTCGAGCAGTACTTC	CASSHTPGELEQYF	TRBV4-3	NA	NA	TRBJ2-7
TGTGCCAGCAGTTACTCGACACCAGCCCACGACTATGGCTACACCTTC	CASSYSTPAHDYGYTF	TRBV6-5	NA	NA	TRBJ1-2
TGTGCCAGCAGCTTTGGACTAGCAGGGCTCGAGCAGTACTTC	CASSFGLAGLEQYF	TRBV13	TRBD2	NA	TRBJ2-7
TGTGCCAGCAGCGTAGGGGACAGGGCTACTGAAGCTTTCTTT	CASSVGDRATEAFF	TRBV9	TRBD1	NA	TRBJ1-1
TGTGCCAGCAGCTTAGCGAACACAAACACCGGGGAGCTGTTTTTT	CASSLANTNTGELFF	TRBV7-2	NA	NA	TRBJ2-2
TGTGCCAGCACCACAGGGGGCGGACAGCCCCAGCATTTT	CASTTGGGQPQHF	TRBV6-5	TRBD1	NA	TRBJ1-5
TGTGCCAGCAGACAGGGGGCCGGCAATCAGCCCCAGCATTTT	CASRQGAGNQPQHF	TRBV27	TRBD1	once	TRBJ1-5
TGCGCCAGCAGCCAAGACGTACAGGGTAGCTATGGCTACACCTTC	CASSQDVQGSYGYTF	TRBV4-3	NA	NA	TRBJ1-2
TGCGCCAGCAGCTTCGGGGAACAGAACTATGGCTACACCTTC	CASSFGEQNYGYTF	TRBV5-1	NA	NA	TRBJ1-2
TGTGCCAGTGCCGGGACAGGGGCTGCCGGGGAGACCCAGTACTTC	CASAGTGAAGETQYF	TRBV19	TRBD1	NA	TRBJ2-5
TGTGCCAGCGGCCCCCGACAGGGGGGAAACACAGATACGCAGTATTTT	CASGPRQGGNTDTQYF	TRBV9	TRBD1	NA	TRBJ2-3
TGTGCCTGGAGTTTGAGAATCACCGGGGAGCTGTTTTTT	CAWSLRITGELFF	TRBV30	NA	NA	TRBJ2-2
TGTGCCAGCAGCGCGAGGACAGGTGCTAACACCGGGGAGCTGTTTTTT	CASSARTGANTGELFF	TRBV9	TRBD1	NA	TRBJ2-2
TGTGCCAGCAGCTACTTCCCCCGGGCGGGGGTCGAAGAGACCCAGTACTTC	CASSYFPRAGVEETQYF	TRBV7-9	TRBD2	few	TRBJ2-5
TGTGCCAGCAGCTTGGGCCCGGTTAGTGGGGGGAACAATGAGCAGTTCTTC	CASSLGPVSGGNNEQFF	TRBV5-4	NA	once	TRBJ2-1
TGTGCCAGCAGTGAATTGGGAGGACCCCAGTTGGGGTCACCCCTCCACTTT	CASSELGGPQLGSPLHF	TRBV6-1	NA	NA	TRBJ1-6
TGCGCCAGCAGCTTGGGGGACAGCCGATTCTCTGGAAACACCATATATTTT	CASSLGDSRFSGNTIYF	TRBV5-1	TRBD1	NA	TRBJ1-3
TGTGCCAGCAGCGACAATAGCAATCAGCCCCAGCATTTT	CASSDNSNQPQHF	TRBV6-1	NA	NA	TRBJ1-5
TGTGCCAGCAGCCCCAGAGGACAACCGAACACTGAAGCTTTCTTT	CASSPRGQPNTEAFF	TRBV7-2	NA	NA	TRBJ1-1
TGTGCCAGCAGCCTATTCGTCGGACAGGGAGAATCCACCATATATTTT	CASSLFVGQGESTIYF	TRBV3-1/TRBV3-2	TRBD1	NA	TRBJ1-3
TGTGCCAGCAGCCTCAGAGGGCAAACACCCCTCCACTTT	CASSLRGQTPLHF	TRBV6-5	NA	few	TRBJ1-6
TGTGCCAGCAGTTCGACGGCCGGGGGCTACACCTTC	CASSSTAGGYTF	TRBV6-6	NA	once	TRBJ1-2